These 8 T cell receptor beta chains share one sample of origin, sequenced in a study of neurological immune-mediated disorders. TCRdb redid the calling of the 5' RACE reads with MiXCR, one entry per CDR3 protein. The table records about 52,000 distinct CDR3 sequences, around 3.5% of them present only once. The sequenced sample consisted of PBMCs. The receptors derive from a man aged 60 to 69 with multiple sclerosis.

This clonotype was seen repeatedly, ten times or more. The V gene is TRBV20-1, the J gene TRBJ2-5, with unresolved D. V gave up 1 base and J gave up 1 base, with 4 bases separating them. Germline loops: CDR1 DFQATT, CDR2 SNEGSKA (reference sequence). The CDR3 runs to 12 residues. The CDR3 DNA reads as TGCAGTGCTAGAGGAGGCCAAGAGACCCAGTACTTC. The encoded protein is CSARGGQETQYF.

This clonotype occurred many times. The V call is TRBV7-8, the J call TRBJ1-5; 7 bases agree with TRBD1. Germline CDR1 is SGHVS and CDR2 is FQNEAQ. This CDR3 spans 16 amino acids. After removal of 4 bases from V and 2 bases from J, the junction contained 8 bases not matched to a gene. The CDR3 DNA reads TGTGCCAGCAGCTCGCGCGGGACAGCGCGCAATCAGCCCCAGCATTTT. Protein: CASSSRGTARNQPQHF.

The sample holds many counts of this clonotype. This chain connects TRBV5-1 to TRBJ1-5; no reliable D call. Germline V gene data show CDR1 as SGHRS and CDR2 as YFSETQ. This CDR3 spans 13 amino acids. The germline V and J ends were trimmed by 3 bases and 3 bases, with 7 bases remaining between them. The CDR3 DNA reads TGCGCCAGCAGCTGGGATTACAATCAGCCCCAGCATTTT. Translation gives CASSWDYNQPQHF.

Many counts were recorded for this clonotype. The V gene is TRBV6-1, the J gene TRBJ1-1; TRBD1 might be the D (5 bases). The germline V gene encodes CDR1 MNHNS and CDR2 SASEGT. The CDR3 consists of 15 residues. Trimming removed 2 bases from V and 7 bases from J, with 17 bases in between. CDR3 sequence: CASSEQAATQGEAFF. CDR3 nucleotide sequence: TGTGCCAGCAGTGAACAGGCAGCTACGCAGGGTGAAGCTTTCTTT.

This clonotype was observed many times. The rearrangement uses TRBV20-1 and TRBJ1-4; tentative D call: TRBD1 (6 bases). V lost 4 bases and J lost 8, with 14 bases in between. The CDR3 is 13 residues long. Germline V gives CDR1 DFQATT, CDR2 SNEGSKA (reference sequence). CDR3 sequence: CSANRDLGEKLFF. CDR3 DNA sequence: TGCAGTGCTAACAGGGATTTAGGAGAAAAACTGTTTTTT.

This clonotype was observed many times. The CDR3 DNA is TGTGCCAGCAGCCCTCCCCCGGGAACCTACAATGAGCAGTTCTTC. This codes for CASSPPPGTYNEQFF. The chain uses TRBV7-9 and TRBJ2-1; a weak D match, TRBD2 (5 bases). Per the germline V gene, CDR1 is SEHNR and CDR2 is FQNEAQ (reference sequence). Trimming took 5 bases from V and 2 from J, leaving 13 bases between them. This CDR3 contains 15 residues.

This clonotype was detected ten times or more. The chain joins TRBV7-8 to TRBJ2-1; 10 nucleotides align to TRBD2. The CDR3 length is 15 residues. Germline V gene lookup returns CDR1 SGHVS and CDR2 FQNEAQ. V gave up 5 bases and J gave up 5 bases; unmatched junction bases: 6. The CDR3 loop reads CASSTRTSGNNEQFF. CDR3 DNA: TGTGCCAGCAGCACACGGACTAGCGGAAACAATGAGCAGTTCTTC. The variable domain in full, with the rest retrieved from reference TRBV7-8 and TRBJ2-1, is GAGVSQSPRYKVAKRGQDVALRCDPISGHVSLFWYQQALGQGPEFLTYFQNEAQLDKSGLPSDRFFAERPEGSVSTLKIQRTQQEDSAVYLCASSTRTSGNNEQFFGPGTRLTVL.

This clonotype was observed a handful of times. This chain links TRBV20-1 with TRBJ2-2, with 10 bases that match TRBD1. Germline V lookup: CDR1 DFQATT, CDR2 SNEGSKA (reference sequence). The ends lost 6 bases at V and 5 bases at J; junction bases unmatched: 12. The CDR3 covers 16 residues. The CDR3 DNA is TGCAGTGCCCGACAGGGGGCGGGTGGTGTTACCGGGGAGCTGTTTTTT. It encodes CSARQGAGGVTGELFF.